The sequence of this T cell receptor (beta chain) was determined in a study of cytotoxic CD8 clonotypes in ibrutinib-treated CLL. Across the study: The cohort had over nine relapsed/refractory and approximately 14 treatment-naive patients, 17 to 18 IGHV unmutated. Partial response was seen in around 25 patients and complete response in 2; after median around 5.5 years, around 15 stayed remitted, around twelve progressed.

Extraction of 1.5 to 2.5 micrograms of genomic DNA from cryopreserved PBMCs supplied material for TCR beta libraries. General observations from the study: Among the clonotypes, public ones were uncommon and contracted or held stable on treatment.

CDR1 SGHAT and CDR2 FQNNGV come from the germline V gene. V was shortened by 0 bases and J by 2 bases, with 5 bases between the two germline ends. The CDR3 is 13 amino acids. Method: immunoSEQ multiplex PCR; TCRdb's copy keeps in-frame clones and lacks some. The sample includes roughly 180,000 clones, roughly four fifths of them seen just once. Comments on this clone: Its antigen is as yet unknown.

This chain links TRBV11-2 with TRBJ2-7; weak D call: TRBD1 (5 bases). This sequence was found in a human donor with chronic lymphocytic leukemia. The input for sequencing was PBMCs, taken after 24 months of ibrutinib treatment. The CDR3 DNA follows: TGTGCCAGCAGCTTAGAACAGGCCTACGAGCAGTACTTC. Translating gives CASSLEQAYEQYF. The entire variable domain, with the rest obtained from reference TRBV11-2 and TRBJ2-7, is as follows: EAGVAQSPRYKIIEKRQSVAFWCNPISGHATLYWYQQILGQGPKLLIQFQNNGVVDDSQLPKDRFSAERLKGVDSTLKIQPAKLEDSAVYLCASSLEQAYEQYFGPGTRLTVT.